What follows are 16 T cell receptor beta chains derived from one specimen sequenced in a study of CD8 T cells in ankylosing spondylitis. TCRdb recomputed calls from the 5' RACE reads with MiXCR, one row per CDR3 protein. The sample lists about 150,000 distinct CDR3 sequences, around two fifths occurring once. Sequencing used synovial fluid, either unsorted or a sorted T cell fraction (not recorded which). The source of these receptors is a male donor with ankylosing spondylitis.

The rearrangement joins TRBV12-3 or TRBV12-4 to TRBJ2-5; D possibly matches TRBD1 or TRBD2 (5 bases each). CDR3 length: 14 amino acids. Trimming took off 7 bases at V and 4 bases at J, with 16 bases between the two ends. CDR3 bases: TGTGCCAGCACTCACCCGAGGGGCCGAGAGACCCAGTACTTC. Translation: CASTHPRGRETQYF.

This clonotype was observed a few times. This chain links TRBV6-2 or TRBV6-3 with TRBJ2-3, with TRBD2 matching 10 bases. The CDR3 is 19 residues long. J was trimmed by 0 bases and V by 8 bases; bases with no gene match: 17. CDR1 and CDR2 from the germline V gene are MNHEY and SVGEGT. CDR3 DNA: TGTGCCAGCTCTCACTTCCTAGCGGGAGAATTCCCTAGCACAGATACGCAGTATTTT. Protein sequence: CASSHFLAGEFPSTDTQYF.

The chain carries TRBV12-3 or TRBV12-4 and TRBJ2-7; D ambiguous. Trimming removed 1 base from V and 5 bases from J, with 12 bases in between. The CDR3 sequence is 14 residues long. The CDR3 is CASSLVPGSHEQYF. The CDR3 DNA sequence: TGTGCCAGCAGTTTAGTTCCGGGTTCTCACGAGCAGTACTTC.

In this sample, this clonotype turned up a few times. The chain employs TRBV12-3 or TRBV12-4 and TRBJ1-1; D perhaps matches TRBD1 (6 bases). V was trimmed by 2 bases and J by 3 bases, leaving 13 bases between them. This CDR3 contains 15 residues. The CDR3 sequence: CASSLMGGWYTEAFF. CDR3 DNA: TGTGCCAGCAGTTTAATGGGGGGCTGGTACACTGAAGCTTTCTTT.

V and J are TRBV28 and TRBJ2-7, with D tentatively TRBD1 (6 bases). This CDR3 comprises 14 residues. The V end lost 6 bases, the J end lost 4 bases, and 16 bases lay between the germline ends. Germline V lookup: CDR1 MDHEN, CDR2 SYDVKM. CDR3 nucleotides: TGTGCCAGCAGCCCGGTTAGGGGGACGTACGAGCAGTACTTC. Protein product: CASSPVRGTYEQYF.

By frequency in the sample, this clonotype is medium-sized (0.01 to 0.1%). This sequence joins TRBV6-2 or TRBV6-3 and TRBJ2-1, with 8 nucleotides matching TRBD2. V shed 6 bases, J shed 3 bases, and the junction held 7 bases outside the gene matches. This CDR3 has 15 residues. Germline lookup yields CDR1 MNHEY and CDR2 SVGEGT. CDR3 nucleotide sequence: TGTGCCAGCAGCCTCACAAGCGGGAGCTACAATGAGCAGTTCTTC. Encoded protein: CASSLTSGSYNEQFF.

The chain recombines TRBV24-1 with TRBJ1-1; D is uncertain. Germline values: CDR1 KGHDR, CDR2 SFDVKD. Trimming took off 4 bases at V and 1 base at J, with 6 bases between the two ends. CDR3 length: 13 amino acids. CDR3 in amino acids: CATSDRQNTEAFF. DNA of the CDR3: TGTGCCACCAGTGACAGACAGAACACTGAAGCTTTCTTT.

This clonotype was observed a handful of times. The chain joins TRBV6-5 to TRBJ2-7, with 10 bases matching TRBD1. The CDR3 runs 16 residues. CDR1 MNHEY and CDR2 SVGAGI come from the germline V gene. The J segment lost 0 bases and the V segment lost 3 bases, leaving 5 bases of the junction unmatched. CDR3 in amino acids: CASSYTGTGVSYEQYF. The CDR3 DNA sequence: TGTGCCAGCAGTTATACCGGGACAGGGGTCTCCTACGAGCAGTACTTC.

The J gene is TRBJ2-1, the V gene TRBV10-3, with 11 bases identical to TRBD2. This CDR3 comprises 16 residues. Trimming took 0 bases from V and 7 from J; bases not matched to a gene: 5. Germline values: CDR1 ENHRY, CDR2 SYGVKD. CDR3 in amino acids: CAISESAVAGGNEQFF. CDR3 in DNA: TGTGCCATCAGTGAGTCGGCAGTAGCGGGAGGGAATGAGCAGTTCTTC.

The gene calls are TRBV7-9 and TRBJ2-7; D unresolved. The V end was cut by 2 bases, the J end by 8 bases, with 16 bases between. In germline, CDR1 is SEHNR, CDR2 FQNEAQ (reference sequence). The CDR3 is 14 residues long. The chain's CDR3 is CASSLRSGPLKQYF. The CDR3 nucleotides read TGTGCCAGCAGCTTACGGTCTGGGCCCCTCAAGCAGTACTTC.

This clonotype was picked up many times. This chain connects TRBV20-1 to TRBJ1-6; TRBD1 matches at 8 bases. Looked up from germline, CDR1 is DFQATT and CDR2 is SNEGSKA (reference sequence). This CDR3 comprises 17 residues. Losses at the gene ends were 0 bases for V and 1 base for J; bases not matched to a gene: 5. The CDR3 spells CSARDSDRGSYNSPLHF. In nucleotides, the CDR3 is TGCAGTGCTAGAGATAGTGACAGGGGTTCCTATAATTCACCCCTCCACTTT.

The chain is built from TRBV19 and TRBJ2-2, with 9 bases that match TRBD1. Trimming cost V 1 base and J 0 bases; bases outside gene matches: 0. This CDR3 comprises 16 residues. Germline values: CDR1 LNHDA, CDR2 SQIVND (reference sequence). Here the CDR3 DNA reads TGTGCCAGTAGTATAGGGACAGGGGCGAACACCGGGGAGCTGTTTTTT. Translation gives CASSIGTGANTGELFF.

The CDR3 spells CASSLADREQYF. The CDR3 region has the DNA TGTGCCAGCAGCTTGGCCGACAGGGAGCAGTACTTC. V and J are TRBV7-9 and TRBJ2-7; perhaps TRBD1 as D (6 bases). This CDR3 region has 12 residues. V shed 3 bases and J shed 7 bases, with 10 bases lying between them. Germline CDR1 and CDR2: SEHNR and FQNEAQ (reference sequence).

J is TRBJ2-1 and V is TRBV4-1; D may be TRBD1 or TRBD2 (5 bases each). Germline V gene sequence: CDR1 MGHRA, CDR2 YSYEKL. Trimming shortened V by 2 bases and J by 5 bases, and 16 bases separated the two germline ends. This CDR3 contains 16 residues. The CDR3 DNA is TGCGCCAGCAGCCAACTAGGGGTAAAGCGGCACAATGAGCAGTTCTTC. It encodes CASSQLGVKRHNEQFF.

V usage is TRBV30 and J usage is TRBJ2-7; maybe TRBD2 (7 bases). This CDR3 region has 13 residues. The V end lost 0 bases, the J end lost 4 bases, and 10 bases lay between the germline ends. Germline lookup yields CDR1 GTSNPN and CDR2 SVGIG (reference sequence). For the CDR3, the DNA is TGTGCCTGGAGTGTAGGGGGGGCGTACGAGCAGTACTTC. Its protein product is CAWSVGGAYEQYF. Filled out from reference TRBV30 and TRBJ2-7, the complete variable domain reads SQTIHQWPATLVQPVGSPLSLECTVEGTSNPNLYWYRQAAGRGLQLLFYSVGIGQISSEVPQNLSASRPQDRQFILSSKKLLLSDSGFYLCAWSVGGAYEQYFGPGTRLTVT.

This clonotype was seen ten or more times. The chain couples TRBV10-3 to TRBJ2-7; tentatively, D is TRBD1 or TRBD2 (5 bases each). Trimming removed 2 bases at V and 3 bases at J, with 20 bases between. This CDR3 contains 17 residues. Per the germline V gene, CDR1 is ENHRY and CDR2 is SYGVKD. In DNA, the CDR3 is TGTGCCATCAGTGAGACGCCGTCCCTAGGGACGAACTACGAGCAGTACTTC. Protein: CAISETPSLGTNYEQYF.